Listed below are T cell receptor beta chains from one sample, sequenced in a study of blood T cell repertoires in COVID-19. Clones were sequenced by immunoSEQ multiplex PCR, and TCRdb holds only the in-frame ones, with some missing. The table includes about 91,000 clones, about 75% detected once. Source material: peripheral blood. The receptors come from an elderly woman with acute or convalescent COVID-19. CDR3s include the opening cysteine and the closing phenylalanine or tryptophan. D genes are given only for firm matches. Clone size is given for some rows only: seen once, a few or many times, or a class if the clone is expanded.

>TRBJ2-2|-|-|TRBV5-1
TGCGCCAGCAGCTCGTTAACTAGGGCCGCGAACACCGGGGAGCTGTTTTTT
CASSSLTRAANTGELFF
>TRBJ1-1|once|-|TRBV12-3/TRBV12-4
TGTGCCAGCAGTTTAGGTACGGGTGAAGCTTTCTTT
CASSLGTGEAFF
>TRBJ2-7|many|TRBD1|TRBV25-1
TGTGCCAGCAGTGGAACACAGGGGGCTTCTTACTACGAGCAGTACTTC
CASSGTQGASYYEQYF
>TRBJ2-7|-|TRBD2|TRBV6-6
TGTGCCAGCAGTTACTCGGAACTAGCGGGGTACTACGAGCAGTACTTC
CASSYSELAGYYEQYF
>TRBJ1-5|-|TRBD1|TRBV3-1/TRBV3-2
TGTGCCAGCAGCCAAGGGACAGGGATTGTGAGTCAGCCCCAGCATTTT
CASSQGTGIVSQPQHF
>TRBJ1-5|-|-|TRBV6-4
TGTGCCAGCAGTGAAAGTGGACAGAAGCATCAGCCCCAGCATTTT
CASSESGQKHQPQHF
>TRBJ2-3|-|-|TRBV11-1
TGTGCCAGCAGCCCCCGGACTACAGATACGCAGTATTTT
CASSPRTTDTQYF
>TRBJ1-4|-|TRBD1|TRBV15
TGTGCCACCAGCCGTTCGACAGGGGGAGATGAAAAACTGTTTTTT
CATSRSTGGDEKLFF
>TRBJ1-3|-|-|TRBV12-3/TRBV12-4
TGTGCCAGCGGGCCACCGAATGGAAACACCATATATTTT
CASGPPNGNTIYF
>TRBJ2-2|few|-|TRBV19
TGTGCCAGTAGTATATTCAACCAGCGGACGAACACCGGGGAGCTGTTTTTT
CASSIFNQRTNTGELFF
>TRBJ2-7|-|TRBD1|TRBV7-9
TGTGCCAGCGGACCGGGACAGGGGAAGTTCGAGCAGTACTTC
CASGPGQGKFEQYF
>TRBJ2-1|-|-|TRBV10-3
TGTGCCACCCGTGTTGGGCTAGCAGGCTATGAGCAGTTCTTC
CATRVGLAGYEQFF
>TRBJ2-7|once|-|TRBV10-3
TGTGCCATCGGTGGACAAGTGATTGGGGAGCAGTACTTC
CAIGGQVIGEQYF
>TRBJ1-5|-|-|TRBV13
TGTGCCAGCAGCTTAGGGCGCGGGATCGGGAGCAATCAGCCCCAGCATTTT
CASSLGRGIGSNQPQHF
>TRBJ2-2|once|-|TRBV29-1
TGCAGCGTTGAAGAATCCGCCGGGGAGCTGTTTTTT
CSVEESAGELFF
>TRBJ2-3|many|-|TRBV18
TGTGCCAGCTCACCCGGCACAGATACGCAGTATTTT
CASSPGTDTQYF
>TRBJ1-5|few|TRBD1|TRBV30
TGTGCCTGGAGCCTGGGACAGGGTAGAAGTCCCCAGCATTTT
CAWSLGQGRSPQHF
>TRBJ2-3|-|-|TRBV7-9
TGTGCCAGCAGTCACTCTTTGGACACCACAGATACGCAGTATTTT
CASSHSLDTTDTQYF
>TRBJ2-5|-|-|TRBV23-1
TGCGCCAGCAGTCAATGCCACAGGGAGTTGAGGGCCCAGTACTTC
CASSQCHRELRAQYF
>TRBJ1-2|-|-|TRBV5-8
TGTGCCAGCAGCTTACGAGAAATGTATGGCTACACCTTC
CASSLREMYGYTF
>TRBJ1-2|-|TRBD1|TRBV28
TGTGCCAGCAGTTTAGCCGGGACAGTCACTTCTAACTATGGCTACACCTTC
CASSLAGTVTSNYGYTF
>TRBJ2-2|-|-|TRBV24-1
TGTGCCACCGATAGTCTGATTCACCGGGAGCTGTTTTTT
CATDSLIHRELFF
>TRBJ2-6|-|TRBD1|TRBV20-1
TGCAGTGCTAGTTCGCAGGGGGTGGCCGGGGCCAACGTCCTGACTTTC
CSASSQGVAGANVLTF
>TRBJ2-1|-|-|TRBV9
TGTGCCAGCAGCGTAGCGGGAAGCACCTACAATGAGCAGTTCTTC
CASSVAGSTYNEQFF
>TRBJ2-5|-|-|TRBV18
TGTGCCAGCTCAAAGGAGCGGTACCAAGAGACCCAGTACTTC
CASSKERYQETQYF
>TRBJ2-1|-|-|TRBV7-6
TGTGCCAGCAGCTTAGTTCATGGGGGGGAGCAGTTCTTC
CASSLVHGGEQFF
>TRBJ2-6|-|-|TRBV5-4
TGTGCCAGCAGCTTGTCTACGGGGGCCAACGTCCTGACTTTC
CASSLSTGANVLTF
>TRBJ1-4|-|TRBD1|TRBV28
TGTGCCACCTCAGGGGGGAGAGGCGAAAAACTGTTTTTT
CATSGGRGEKLFF
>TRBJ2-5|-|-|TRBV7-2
TGTGCCAGCAGCTTTCAGCAGGGTCACCAAGAGACCCAGTACTTC
CASSFQQGHQETQYF
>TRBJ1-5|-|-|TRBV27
TGTGCCAGCAGTCCCCACGGGGATCAGCCCCAGCATTTT
CASSPHGDQPQHF
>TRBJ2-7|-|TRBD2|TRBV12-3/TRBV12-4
TGTGCCAGCGGGGGACTACCGACCTACGAGCAGTACTTC
CASGGLPTYEQYF
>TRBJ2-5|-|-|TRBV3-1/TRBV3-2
TGTGCCAGCAGCCATCCGGGGAGGAGGGAGACCCAGTACTTC
CASSHPGRRETQYF
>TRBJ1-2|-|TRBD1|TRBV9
TGTGCCAGCAGCCCGGGACAGGGCGCTAACTATGGCTACACCTTC
CASSPGQGANYGYTF
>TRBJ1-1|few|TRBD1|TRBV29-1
TGCAGCGCGTACGGGACAGGGCGGACTGAAGCTTTCTTT
CSAYGTGRTEAFF